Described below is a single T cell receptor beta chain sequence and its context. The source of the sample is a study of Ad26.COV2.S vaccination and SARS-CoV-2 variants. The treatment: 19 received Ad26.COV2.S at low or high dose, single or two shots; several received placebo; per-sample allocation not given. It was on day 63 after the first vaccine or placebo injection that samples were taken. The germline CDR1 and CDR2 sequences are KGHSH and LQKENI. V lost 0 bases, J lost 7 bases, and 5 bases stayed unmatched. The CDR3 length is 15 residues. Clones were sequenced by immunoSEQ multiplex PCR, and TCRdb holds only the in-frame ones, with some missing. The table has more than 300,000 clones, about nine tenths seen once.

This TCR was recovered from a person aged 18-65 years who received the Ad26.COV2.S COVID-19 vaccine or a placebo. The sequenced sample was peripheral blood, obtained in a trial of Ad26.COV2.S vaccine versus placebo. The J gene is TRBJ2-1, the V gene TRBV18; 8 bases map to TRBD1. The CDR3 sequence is CASSPPQGAGNEQFF. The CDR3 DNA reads TGTGCCAGCTCACCACCGCAGGGGGCGGGTAATGAGCAGTTCTTC.